This TCR beta chain emerged from a study of long-term antiretroviral therapy in people with HIV. This clone was found a few times. The CDR3 runs 13 residues. V was pared by 6 bases and J by 7 bases, with 16 bases between. CDR1 and CDR2 (germline): MNHNY, SVGAGI (reference sequence). Investigators performed immunoSEQ version v3.0 at survey level. 40,000-50,000 T-cell genomes per sample were the sequencing target. Using immunoSEQ multiplex PCR, the repertoire was profiled, and TCRdb retains in-frame clones only, with some absent. The table shows about 17,000 clones, with 75% to 85% occurring only once. Before DNA extraction, about 0.95-10 million cryopreserved PBMC were held in the samples.

The receptor comes from a man aged 25 to 45 with HIV. The chain employs TRBV6-6 and TRBJ2-7; D is perhaps TRBD1 or TRBD2 (5 bases each). The sequenced sample was unsorted PBMCs, obtained at the start of antiretroviral therapy. The CDR3 loop reads CASRPGTIGEQYF. The CDR3 DNA sequence: TGTGCCAGCAGACCCGGGACCATTGGGGAGCAGTACTTC.